One and the same sample provided the 27 T cell receptor beta chains below, sequenced in a study of blood T cell repertoires in COVID-19. The method was immunoSEQ multiplex PCR; TCRdb's version includes in-frame clones alone and lacks a portion of them. The data hold about 220,000 clones, with approximately 80% observed a single time. What was sequenced was peripheral blood. These receptors all come from a woman aged 70-85 years with acute or convalescent COVID-19.

The gene calls are TRBV2 and TRBJ1-6; 8 nucleotides line up with TRBD1. Per the germline V gene, CDR1 is SNHLY and CDR2 is FYNNEI. V trimming: 4 bases; J trimming: 2 bases; junction bases outside the gene matches: 4. The CDR3 is 16 residues long. Here the CDR3 DNA reads TGTGCCAGCAGTGCCCAGGGGGCCGCCTATAATTCACCCCTCCACTTT. Its translation: CASSAQGAAYNSPLHF.

V gene TRBV24-1 combines with J gene TRBJ2-7, with D perhaps TRBD1 (5 bases). Germline V gene sequence: CDR1 KGHDR, CDR2 SFDVKD. The CDR3 is made up of 14 amino acids. V was pared by 0 bases and J by 5 bases, with 10 bases between. The CDR3 protein is CATSDLLQGHEQYF. In DNA form, the CDR3 reads TGTGCCACCAGTGATTTGCTCCAGGGCCACGAGCAGTACTTC.

The chain is built from TRBV20-1 and TRBJ1-5; D uncertain. The germline V and J ends were trimmed by 3 bases and 0 bases, with 6 bases remaining between them. CDR1 is DFQATT, CDR2 SNEGSKA, per germline (reference sequence). The CDR3 length is 13 residues. In nucleotides, the CDR3 is TGCAGTGCTAGTCCTAATAGCAATCAGCCCCAGCATTTT. As protein: CSASPNSNQPQHF.

The rearrangement joins TRBV19 to TRBJ1-1; 8 positions agree with TRBD1. The trim removed 5 bases at V and 4 bases at J, leaving 6 bases unmatched. This CDR3 region has 14 residues. Germline lookup yields CDR1 LNHDA and CDR2 SQIVND (reference sequence). The CDR3 region is CASSSNGQGTEAFF. The CDR3 DNA reads TGTGCCAGTAGTTCAAACGGACAGGGCACTGAAGCTTTCTTT.

The chain has TRBV2 and TRBJ2-2, with 10 bases lining up with TRBD1. The junction had 7 bases not matched to a gene; V was cut back by 6 bases and J by 3 bases. The CDR3 sequence is 16 residues long. Germline assignment: CDR1 SNHLY and CDR2 FYNNEI. The CDR3 DNA sequence: TGTGCCAGCAGCCTGACAGGGGGCGTGGACACCGGGGAGCTGTTTTTT. Translated: CASSLTGGVDTGELFF.

This clone appeared many times. The chain is built from TRBV6-5 and TRBJ1-6, with a possible D match to TRBD1 (6 bases). Germline V gene data show CDR1 as MNHEY and CDR2 as SVGAGI. CDR3 size: 12 residues. The CDR3 loop is CAPLQGNSPLHF. CDR3 in DNA: TGTGCTCCGTTGCAGGGGAACTCACCCCTCCACTTT.

This clone was seen just once. The gene calls are TRBV7-8 and TRBJ1-2, with TRBD1 matching over 7 bases. Germline values: CDR1 SGHVS, CDR2 FQNEAQ. The trim removed 5 bases at V and 7 bases at J, leaving 10 bases unmatched. The CDR3 runs 14 residues. For the CDR3, the DNA is TGTGCCAGCAGCGAGGGACAGATGTATGGTGGCTACACCTTC. Protein product: CASSEGQMYGGYTF.

The V call is TRBV9, the J call TRBJ1-2; 7 bases map to TRBD1. CDR1 SGDLS and CDR2 YYNGEE come from the germline V gene. The CDR3 has 14 amino acids. The V gene end was trimmed by 4 bases and the J gene end by 7 bases; junction bases not matched to a gene: 10. The CDR3 protein is CASSITTGLSGYTF. The DNA of the CDR3 is TGTGCCAGCAGCATTACGACAGGGTTGAGTGGCTACACCTTC.

V usage is TRBV19 and J usage is TRBJ2-2; 7 positions match TRBD1. J was trimmed by 4 bases and V by 5 bases; bases with no gene match: 10. Germline CDR1 is LNHDA and CDR2 is SQIVND (reference sequence). CDR3 length: 16 residues. The CDR3 DNA reads as TGTGCCAGTAGTCCGTACAGGGGTTCAGGCACCGGGGAGCTGTTTTTT. The encoded protein is CASSPYRGSGTGELFF.

This clone was seen only once. The chain carries TRBV7-2 and TRBJ2-3; tentative D call: TRBD1 (5 bases). Trimming removed 2 bases at V and 0 bases at J, with 21 bases between. Germline V gene sequence: CDR1 SGHTA, CDR2 FQGNSA. CDR3 size: 19 residues. CDR3 sequence: CASSLIGVKRQTSTDTQYF. CDR3 coding DNA: TGTGCCAGCAGCTTAATAGGGGTGAAGAGGCAAACTAGCACAGATACGCAGTATTTT. The whole variable domain, filled in from reference TRBV7-2 and TRBJ2-3, reads GAGVSQSPSNKVTEKGKDVELRCDPISGHTALYWYRQSLGQGLEFLIYFQGNSAPDKSGLPSDRFSAERTGGSVSTLTIQRTQQEDSAVYLCASSLIGVKRQTSTDTQYFGPGTRLTVL.

The J gene is TRBJ1-2, the V gene TRBV11-2, with no clear D. CDR1 is SGHAT and CDR2 is FQNNGV in the germline V gene. Trimming shortened V by 5 bases and J by 0 bases, and 13 bases separated the two germline ends. The CDR3 is 15 amino acids. CDR3: CASSPDLLSNYGYTF. The CDR3 nucleotides are TGTGCCAGCAGCCCGGACTTACTATCTAACTATGGCTACACCTTC. Variable domain in full (rest from reference TRBV11-2 and TRBJ1-2): EAGVAQSPRYKIIEKRQSVAFWCNPISGHATLYWYQQILGQGPKLLIQFQNNGVVDDSQLPKDRFSAERLKGVDSTLKIQPAKLEDSAVYLCASSPDLLSNYGYTFGSGTRLTVV.

This clone has a count of ten or more. The V gene is TRBV6-5, the J gene TRBJ1-3, with a possible D match to TRBD1 (5 bases). The CDR3 is 16 amino acids. Germline-derived CDR1 and CDR2 are MNHEY and SVGAGI. Deletions cut 2 bases from V and 1 base from J, with 12 bases between. The CDR3 loop reads CASSYLREGSGNTIYF. CDR3 DNA sequence: TGTGCCAGCAGTTACCTCAGGGAGGGTTCTGGAAACACCATATATTTT.

J is TRBJ1-1 and V is TRBV20-1, with D possibly matching TRBD1 (6 bases). Between the trimmed V and J ends, which lost 3 bases and 3 bases, there was a span of 17 bases. The CDR3 sequence is 15 residues long. The V gene's germline CDR1 is DFQATT and CDR2 SNEGSKA (reference sequence). CDR3 in DNA: TGCAGTGCTAGTAGGGTTGGACAGCAATACACTGAAGCTTTCTTT. This gives the protein CSASRVGQQYTEAFF.

J is TRBJ1-4 and V is TRBV19, with no clear D. V was trimmed by 3 bases and J by 2 bases, leaving 7 bases between them. Germline V gives CDR1 LNHDA, CDR2 SQIVND (reference sequence). This CDR3 comprises 14 residues. CDR3 region: CASSIKMTNEKLFF. The CDR3 DNA reads TGTGCCAGTAGTATCAAAATGACTAATGAAAAACTGTTTTTT. Filled out from reference TRBV19 and TRBJ1-4, the complete variable domain reads DGGITQSPKYLFRKEGQNVTLSCEQNLNHDAMYWYRQDPGQGLRLIYYSQIVNDFQKGDIAEGYSVSREKKESFPLTVTSAQKNPTAFYLCASSIKMTNEKLFFGSGTQLSVL.

This chain links TRBV10-3 with TRBJ2-7; perhaps TRBD2 as D (6 bases). There are 17 residues in the CDR3. The V and J ends lost 6 bases and 6 bases respectively, with 27 bases between them. Germline values: CDR1 ENHRY, CDR2 SYGVKD. The CDR3 spells CAISRGPVGRGSGEQYF. CDR3 nucleotides: TGTGCCATCAGCCGTGGGCCCGTTGGACGGGGGTCGGGCGAGCAGTACTTC.

V is TRBV7-6 and J is TRBJ1-3; D not certain. Germline-derived CDR1 and CDR2 are SGHVS and FNYEAQ. Trimming pared 4 bases from V and 0 bases from J, leaving 4 bases between. The CDR3 covers 13 residues. The CDR3 region is CASSSSSGNTIYF. The CDR3 DNA reads as TGTGCCAGCAGCTCCAGCTCTGGAAACACCATATATTTT.

This sequence joins TRBV20-1 and TRBJ1-5; perhaps TRBD1 as D (6 bases). The CDR3 runs 15 residues. The germline V gene has CDR1 DFQATT and CDR2 SNEGSKA (reference sequence). The germline V and J ends were trimmed by 3 bases and 6 bases, with 18 bases remaining between them. CDR3 coding DNA: TGCAGTGCTAGTATTGCAGGGGCGCTGGCTCAGCCCCAGCATTTT. Translation: CSASIAGALAQPQHF.

The chain joins TRBV5-1 to TRBJ1-1; perhaps TRBD1 as D (5 bases). The V gene's germline CDR1 is SGHRS and CDR2 YFSETQ. Deletions cut 4 bases from V and 4 bases from J, with 14 bases between. The CDR3 has 14 residues. The chain's CDR3 is CASSPQRGGTEAFF. DNA for the CDR3: TGCGCCAGCAGCCCTCAAAGGGGAGGCACTGAAGCTTTCTTT.

Concerning this clone: Sequence at one end of the junction differs from germline and may be a read error. The chain recombines TRBV7-7 with TRBJ1-4, with D possibly TRBD1 on 6 matching bases. Germline CDR1 is SSHAT and CDR2 is FNYEAQ (reference sequence). This CDR3 has 14 amino acids. The CDR3 protein is CASSPRGGNEKLFF. As DNA, the CDR3 is TGTGCTAGCAGTCCTAGGGGGGGGAATGAAAAACTGTTTTTT. Complete variable domain (other parts from reference TRBV7-7 and TRBJ1-4): GAGVSQSPRYKVTKRGQDVTLRCDPISSHATLYWYQQALGQGPEFLTYFNYEAQPDKSGLPSDRFSAERPEGSISTLTIQRTEQRDSAMYRCASSPRGGNEKLFFGSGTQLSVL.

In the case of this clone: This specimen includes other DNA sequences encoding the same CDR3. The CDR3 here is CASSPGQGTYEQYF. CDR3 DNA: TGTGCCAGCTCACCGGGACAGGGAACCTACGAGCAGTACTTC. J is TRBJ2-7 and V is TRBV18, with 9 bases fitting TRBD1. The CDR3 loop spans 14 amino acids. Germline V lookup: CDR1 KGHSH, CDR2 LQKENI. J was trimmed by 2 bases and V by 3 bases; bases with no gene match: 2.

This clone is a singleton in its sample. The chain is built from TRBV29-1 and TRBJ2-3; D is unclear. The CDR3 runs to 12 residues. The V gene lost 2 bases and the J gene lost 1 base, with 4 bases spanning the gap. CDR1 and CDR2 from the germline V gene are SQVTM and ANQGSEA. CDR3 loop: CSVEQGTDTQYF. The CDR3 bases are TGCAGCGTTGAACAGGGCACAGATACGCAGTATTTT.

There are a few counts of this clone. The chain combines TRBV7-2 with TRBJ2-7, with 7 bases fitting TRBD2. The germline V gene has CDR1 SGHTA and CDR2 FQGNSA. V lost 4 bases and J lost 4; bases outside the gene matches: 7. CDR3 size: 14 residues. CDR3 sequence: CASSSRGGAYEQYF. CDR3 DNA: TGTGCCAGCAGCTCCCGGGGAGGGGCATACGAGCAGTACTTC.

This sequence joins TRBV3-1 (or the pseudogene TRBV3-2) and TRBJ2-3; 11 nucleotides line up with TRBD2. V shed 6 bases, J shed 0 bases, and the junction held 14 bases outside the gene matches. The CDR3 covers 19 residues. CDR1 and CDR2 from the germline V gene are LGHDT and YNNKEL (reference sequence). The CDR3 nucleotides read TGTGCCAGCAGACCTACTAGCGGGGGCCCTGAACTTAGCACAGATACGCAGTATTTT. It specifies CASRPTSGGPELSTDTQYF.

The CDR3 nucleotides read TGTGCCAGCAGTGAAGATAGGACAGGGGTCTATGAGCAGTTCTTC. Amino acid sequence: CASSEDRTGVYEQFF. The V gene is TRBV6-4, the J gene TRBJ2-1, with 9 nucleotides matching TRBD1. The ends lost 3 bases at V and 8 bases at J; junction bases unmatched: 8. The CDR3 is 15 residues long. Germline-derived CDR1 and CDR2 are MRHNA and SNTAGT.

The chain joins TRBV5-1 to TRBJ2-7, with 9 bases lining up with TRBD1. Germline V CDR1 and CDR2: SGHRS, YFSETQ. V lost 5 bases to trimming and J lost 2 bases; unmatched junction nucleotides: 8. The length of the CDR3 is 15 residues. The CDR3 protein is CASRDDRGFAYEQYF. As DNA, the CDR3 is TGCGCCAGCAGGGATGACAGGGGGTTCGCCTACGAGCAGTACTTC.

The chain uses TRBV7-9 and TRBJ2-2; the match to TRBD1 covers 8 bases. Germline CDR1 reads SEHNR; CDR2 reads FQNEAQ (reference sequence). Unmatched junction bases numbered 6, after V lost 5 bases and J lost 4 bases. This CDR3 is built from 15 residues. This CDR3 reads CASSPTGGGTGELFF. CDR3 nucleotide sequence: TGTGCCAGCAGCCCAACAGGGGGAGGCACCGGGGAGCTGTTTTTT.

The chain has TRBV7-2 and TRBJ1-4, with D uncertain. This CDR3 comprises 17 residues. CDR1 and CDR2 from the germline V gene are SGHTA and FQGNSA. V was pared by 2 bases and J by 4 bases, with 17 bases between. The CDR3 loop is CASSLNPVLTLNEKLFF. DNA for the CDR3: TGTGCCAGCAGCTTAAATCCTGTTCTAACGCTTAATGAAAAACTGTTTTTT.